Below, 21 T cell receptor beta chains from the same sample are listed, as sequenced in a study of shared clonotypes between healthy human individuals. Only in-frame clones appear in the TCRdb table, and some are missing; sequencing was by immunoSEQ multiplex PCR. The sample carries some 800,000 clones, almost 95% recorded once. Terminally differentiated effector memory CD45RA+ cells were excluded by CCR7 positive selection of CD45RO-negative cells. Sequencing input: naive CD8+ T cells sorted from blood. All receptors derive from a man aged 25 to 40 in good health.

This chain uses TRBV4-1 with TRBJ2-7; 7 bases align to TRBD1. The junction had 3 bases not matched to a gene; V was cut back by 4 bases and J by 3 bases. Germline lookup yields CDR1 MGHRA and CDR2 YSYEKL. CDR3 length equals 13 residues. CDR3 residues: CASSPDRDYEQYF. The CDR3 region has the DNA TGCGCCAGCAGCCCAGACAGGGACTACGAGCAGTACTTC.

V gene TRBV11-2 combines with J gene TRBJ2-5; D might be TRBD1 (5 bases). V lost 4 bases and J lost 3, with 15 bases in between. Germline values: CDR1 SGHAT, CDR2 FQNNGV. This CDR3 comprises 15 residues. The CDR3 sequence is CASSWPGVGEETQYF. CDR3 DNA: TGTGCCAGCAGCTGGCCTGGGGTAGGGGAAGAGACCCAGTACTTC. Supplemented by reference TRBV11-2 and TRBJ2-5, the full variable domain reads EAGVAQSPRYKIIEKRQSVAFWCNPISGHATLYWYQQILGQGPKLLIQFQNNGVVDDSQLPKDRFSAERLKGVDSTLKIQPAKLEDSAVYLCASSWPGVGEETQYFGPGTRLLVL.

The genes are TRBV15 and TRBJ1-1; D may be TRBD1 (5 bases). The CDR3 runs to 16 residues. In germline, CDR1 is LNHNV, CDR2 YYDKDF (reference sequence). Trimming took 2 bases from V and 0 from J, leaving 13 bases between them. As DNA, the CDR3 is TGTGCCACCAGCAGAAAAAGAACAGGTGTGAACACTGAAGCTTTCTTT. The encoded protein is CATSRKRTGVNTEAFF. Looking up the rest from reference TRBV15 and TRBJ1-1 gives the full variable domain: DAMVIQNPRYQVTQFGKPVTLSCSQTLNHNVMYWYQQKSSQAPKLLFHYYDKDFNNEADTPDNFQSRRPNTSFCFLDIRSPGLGDTAMYLCATSRKRTGVNTEAFFGQGTRLTVV.

V and J are TRBV7-9 and TRBJ2-2; D is unclear. The CDR3 contains 12 residues. V was shortened by 2 bases and J by 6 bases, with 4 bases between the two germline ends. The germline CDR1 and CDR2 sequences are SEHNR and FQNEAQ (reference sequence). The CDR3 DNA follows: TGTGCCAGCAGCTTACCTCCCGGGGAGCTGTTTTTT. It is translated as CASSLPPGELFF.

The chain recombines TRBV13 with TRBJ2-7; 11 positions agree with TRBD1. This CDR3 contains 15 residues. In germline, CDR1 is PRHDT, CDR2 FYEKMQ (reference sequence). V lost 5 bases to trimming and J lost 4 bases; unmatched junction nucleotides: 7. For the CDR3, the DNA is TGTGCCAGCAGCGCCCCCCGGGACAGGGGGTACGAGCAGTACTTC. It is translated as CASSAPRDRGYEQYF.

The chain combines TRBV29-1 with TRBJ2-3; maybe TRBD2 (5 bases). The CDR3 sequence is 15 residues long. CDR1 and CDR2 (germline): SQVTM, ANQGSEA. With 3 bases removed from V and 2 bases from J, the gap between germline ends came to 15 bases. CDR3 sequence reads: CSVEHIKEDTDTQYF. The CDR3, as DNA: TGCAGCGTTGAGCATATTAAGGAGGACACAGATACGCAGTATTTT.

DNA for the CDR3: TGCGCCAGCAGCCTATTGATAACTAATGAAAAACTGTTTTTT. This gives the protein CASSLLITNEKLFF. V and J are TRBV4-1 and TRBJ1-4; no definite D call. The germline CDR1 and CDR2 sequences are MGHRA and YSYEKL. Trimming took off 4 bases at V and 1 base at J, with 7 bases between the two ends. This CDR3 spans 14 amino acids.

The V gene is TRBV19, the J gene TRBJ1-2; 8 bases fit TRBD1. V lost 5 bases to trimming and J lost 3 bases; unmatched junction nucleotides: 5. Per the germline V gene, CDR1 is LNHDA and CDR2 is SQIVND (reference sequence). The CDR3 has 14 amino acids. This CDR3 is CASSYGQGDYGYTF. In DNA, the CDR3 is TGTGCCAGTAGTTACGGACAGGGTGACTATGGCTACACCTTC.

The V and J genes are TRBV5-1 and TRBJ2-7; D possibly corresponds to TRBD2 (6 bases). V gave up 5 bases and J gave up 1 base, with 19 bases separating them. The CDR3 contains 16 residues. Germline CDR1 SGHRS, CDR2 YFSETQ. The DNA of the CDR3 is TGCGCCAGCAGACTTTACCTCGGGACTTCTTCCTACGAGCAGTACTTC. Amino acid sequence: CASRLYLGTSSYEQYF.

In this sample, this clone turned up once. This rearrangement joins TRBV7-2 to TRBJ1-2, with 7 bases that match TRBD1. V shed 1 base and J 3 bases; nucleotides not matched to a gene: 8. The CDR3 totals 16 residues. Germline lookup yields CDR1 SGHTA and CDR2 FQGNSA. The CDR3 DNA reads TGTGCCAGCAGCTTAGTCCGGGACAGAACATACTATGGCTACACCTTC. Protein sequence: CASSLVRDRTYYGYTF.

The chain uses TRBV7-8 and TRBJ2-3, with D possibly being TRBD2 (7 bases). CDR3 length: 17 amino acids. Between the trimmed V and J ends, which lost 5 bases and 0 bases, there was a span of 18 bases. The germline gives CDR1 SGHVS, CDR2 FQNEAQ. Here the CDR3 reads CASSIIAGRGSTDTQYF. The CDR3 DNA follows: TGTGCCAGCAGCATCATTGCGGGGAGGGGGAGCACAGATACGCAGTATTTT.

This chain uses TRBV5-4 with TRBJ2-6, with a possible D match to TRBD1 (5 bases). Trimming took 1 base from V and 0 from J, leaving 5 bases between them. This CDR3 is built from 15 residues. Looked up from germline, CDR1 is SGHNT and CDR2 is YYREEE (reference sequence). CDR3 sequence: CASSLQGSGANVLTF. CDR3 coding DNA: TGTGCCAGCAGCTTGCAGGGCTCTGGGGCCAACGTCCTGACTTTC. Full variable domain (outside the CDR3, taken from reference TRBV5-4 and TRBJ2-6): ETGVTQSPTHLIKTRGQQVTLRCSSQSGHNTVSWYQQALGQGPQFIFQYYREEENGRGNFPPRFSGLQFPNYSSELNVNALELDDSALYLCASSLQGSGANVLTFGAGSRLTVL.

V gene TRBV6-1 combines with J gene TRBJ2-7; 7 bases match TRBD1. Trimming at V came to 2 bases and at J to 4 bases, leaving 5 bases not matched to a gene. This CDR3 is built from 14 residues. Germline V gene sequence: CDR1 MNHNS, CDR2 SASEGT. DNA for the CDR3: TGTGCCAGCAGTGAACTGGGGACAGTATACGAGCAGTACTTC. It encodes CASSELGTVYEQYF.

V is TRBV19 and J is TRBJ2-3; 7 bases are shared with TRBD2. Per the germline V gene, CDR1 is LNHDA and CDR2 is SQIVND (reference sequence). J was trimmed by 2 bases and V by 6 bases; bases with no gene match: 11. This CDR3 contains 16 residues. The CDR3 sequence is CASRKIPTSNTDTQYF. CDR3 DNA: TGTGCCAGTAGGAAAATCCCGACTAGCAACACAGATACGCAGTATTTT.

This chain connects TRBV4-3 to TRBJ2-1; D is ambiguous. The germline V gene encodes CDR1 LGHNA and CDR2 YSLEER. The CDR3 is made up of 15 amino acids. V was trimmed by 4 bases and J by 4 bases, leaving 14 bases between them. CDR3 loop: CASSPRSDPYNEQFF. CDR3 coding DNA: TGCGCCAGCAGCCCCCGCTCGGATCCTTACAATGAGCAGTTCTTC.

This chain links TRBV4-1 with TRBJ2-7, with D unresolved. The ends were cut back, 0 bases at V and 3 bases at J, with 6 bases in the middle. Germline lookup yields CDR1 MGHRA and CDR2 YSYEKL. This CDR3 comprises 13 residues. The CDR3 coding sequence is TGCGCCAGCAGCCAAGAAACTGTCTACGAGCAGTACTTC. This encodes CASSQETVYEQYF.

The rearrangement joins TRBV5-1 to TRBJ1-2; 7 bases map to TRBD1. Trimming at V came to 4 bases and at J to 4 bases, leaving 10 bases not matched to a gene. In germline, CDR1 is SGHRS, CDR2 YFSETQ. The CDR3 is 15 amino acids. The CDR3 nucleotides are TGCGCCAGCAGCGCAAGACAGGGACCTTTCTATGGCTACACCTTC. Translating it yields CASSARQGPFYGYTF.

The V call is TRBV21-1, the J call TRBJ2-2; no check of the table's D call, TRBD1, against the DNA was made. TRBV21-1 is labeled a pseudogene. This CDR3 is built from 17 residues. CDR3 DNA sequence: TGTGCCAGCAGCAAAGTGGACGGGACAGGGGCGTCCGGGGAGCTGTTTTTT. Amino acid sequence: CASSKVDGTGASGELFF.

The V gene is TRBV2, the J gene TRBJ2-7; TRBD1 or TRBD2 may be the D gene (5 bases each). This CDR3 contains 14 residues. Trimming shortened V by 3 bases and J by 2 bases, and 11 bases separated the two germline ends. CDR1 SNHLY and CDR2 FYNNEI come from the germline V gene. CDR3 sequence (DNA): TGTGCCAGCAGTGACCCGGGACGTACCTACGAGCAGTACTTC. This codes for CASSDPGRTYEQYF.

The J gene is TRBJ2-1, the V gene TRBV29-1, with D unclear. The CDR3 has 13 amino acids. The V end was cut by 3 bases, the J end by 0 bases, with 6 bases between. Germline CDR1 and CDR2: SQVTM and ANQGSEA. The CDR3 coding sequence is TGCAGCGTTGATCAGATCTCCTACAATGAGCAGTTCTTC. Amino acids: CSVDQISYNEQFF.

This clone was seen just once. The rearrangement uses TRBV29-1 and TRBJ1-1; 9 bases agree with TRBD1. Germline V gene data show CDR1 as SQVTM and CDR2 as ANQGSEA. V gave up 0 bases and J gave up 1 base; unmatched junction bases: 9. The CDR3 contains 17 residues. CDR3 residues: CSVEETRTGEWNTEAFF. CDR3 nucleotide sequence: TGCAGCGTTGAAGAGACAAGGACAGGGGAGTGGAACACTGAAGCTTTCTTT.